The source of this TCR beta chain is a study of patients and donors after allogeneic stem cell transplantation. Using its own MiXCR run on the RT-PCR reads, TCRdb lists one record per CDR3 protein. The sample yields 800,000 to 1,000,000 distinct CDR3 sequences, roughly 17% seen once. The V gene's germline CDR1 is SGHRS and CDR2 YFSETQ. V lost 5 bases and J lost 8; bases outside the gene matches: 6. The CDR3 is made up of 14 amino acids. This clonotype was observed a few times. What was sequenced was blood, either unsorted or a sorted T cell fraction (not recorded which). The clonotype was recovered from a human donor who was either an allogeneic HSCT recipient or a stem cell or donor lymphocyte infusion donor (not recorded which). It is not recorded whose cells these are; they may come from a transplant donor. The chain joins TRBV5-1 to TRBJ1-4, with 10 positions matching TRBD1. The CDR3 loop reads CASSWDRGKEKLFF. The CDR3 bases are TGCGCCAGCAGTTGGGACAGGGGAAAGGAAAAACTGTTTTTT.